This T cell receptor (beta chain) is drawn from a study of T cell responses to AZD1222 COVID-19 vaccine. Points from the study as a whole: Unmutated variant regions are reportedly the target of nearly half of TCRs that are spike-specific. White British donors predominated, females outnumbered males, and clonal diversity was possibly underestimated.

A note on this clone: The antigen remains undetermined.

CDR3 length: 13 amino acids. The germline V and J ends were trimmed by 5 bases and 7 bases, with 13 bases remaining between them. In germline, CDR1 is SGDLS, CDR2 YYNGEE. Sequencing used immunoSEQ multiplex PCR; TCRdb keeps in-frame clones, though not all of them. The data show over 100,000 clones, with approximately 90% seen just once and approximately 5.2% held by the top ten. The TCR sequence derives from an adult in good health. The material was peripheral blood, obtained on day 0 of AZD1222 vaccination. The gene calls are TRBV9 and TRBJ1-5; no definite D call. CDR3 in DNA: TGTGCCAGCAGTGACGGGCAGGTCCAGCCCCAGCATTTT. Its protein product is CASSDGQVQPQHF.